This TCR beta chain comes out of a study of siplizumab effects on memory and regulatory T cells. J lost 6 bases, V lost 3 bases, and 7 bases had no gene match. The V gene's germline CDR1 is MRHNA and CDR2 SNTAGT. This CDR3 has 15 amino acids. TCR templates numbering around 9.6 x 10^4 were assayed per sample. Libraries were prepared by immunoSEQ multiplex PCR; TCRdb keeps only in-frame clonotypes and omits some of them. The sample lists approximately 94,000 clones, about 95% occurring once. Sequenced: non-Treg CD4+ T cells sorted from blood. This receptor was taken from a human donor in good health. The chain is built from TRBV6-4 and TRBJ2-1; TRBD2 aligns across 8 bases. CDR3 residues: CASSEGSGARNEQFF. The CDR3, as DNA: TGTGCCAGCAGTGAAGGTAGCGGGGCCCGCAATGAGCAGTTCTTC.